The 27 T cell receptor beta chains presented below share a single source sample, sequenced in a study of blood T cell repertoires in COVID-19. Measured with immunoSEQ multiplex PCR; TCRdb has only the in-frame clones, and not every one. The sample lists 140,000 or so clones, roughly 89% occurring once. The sample was peripheral blood. These receptors originate from a man aged 30 to 45 with COVID-19, enrolled during active disease.

The chain employs TRBV27 and TRBJ2-1; 11 bases align to TRBD2. The CDR3 covers 16 residues. The germline V gene has CDR1 MNHEY and CDR2 SMNVEV (reference sequence). The ends lost 1 base at V and 6 bases at J; junction bases unmatched: 5. CDR3 residues: CASSLFSGRAFNEQFF. Written as DNA, the CDR3 is TGTGCCAGCAGTTTATTTAGCGGGAGGGCGTTCAATGAGCAGTTCTTC.

This clone was seen a handful of times. The rearrangement uses TRBV11-2 and TRBJ2-2; 10 nucleotides match TRBD2. This CDR3 comprises 17 residues. Germline V gene lookup returns CDR1 SGHAT and CDR2 FQNNGV. V gave up 4 bases and J gave up 0 bases; unmatched junction bases: 5. The CDR3 nucleotides read TGTGCCAGCAGCTCGGGACTAGCGCGAGCGAACACCGGGGAGCTGTTTTTT. This codes for CASSSGLARANTGELFF. Drawing the rest from reference TRBV11-2 and TRBJ2-2, the complete variable domain is EAGVAQSPRYKIIEKRQSVAFWCNPISGHATLYWYQQILGQGPKLLIQFQNNGVVDDSQLPKDRFSAERLKGVDSTLKIQPAKLEDSAVYLCASSSGLARANTGELFFGEGSRLTVL.

V is TRBV25-1 and J is TRBJ2-7; TRBD1 matches 9 bases. This CDR3 is 15 amino acids long. Germline loops: CDR1 MGHDK, CDR2 SYGVNS. The trim removed 5 bases at V and 3 bases at J, leaving 8 bases unmatched. The chain's CDR3 is CASSIRDREHYEQYF. CDR3 coding DNA: TGTGCCAGCAGTATCCGGGACAGGGAACACTACGAGCAGTACTTC.

V and J are TRBV5-1 and TRBJ1-6, with 10 bases identical to TRBD1. Trimming at V came to 4 bases and at J to 7 bases, leaving 11 bases not matched to a gene. There are 17 residues in the CDR3. Looked up from germline, CDR1 is SGHRS and CDR2 is YFSETQ. This CDR3 is CASSGKYGTGDNSPLHF. The DNA of the CDR3 is TGCGCCAGCAGCGGCAAATACGGGACAGGGGACAATTCACCCCTCCACTTT.

The chain couples TRBV19 to TRBJ2-5, with a weak D call TRBD1 (6 bases). The ends were cut back, 7 bases at V and 4 bases at J, with 13 bases in the middle. Germline V gene lookup returns CDR1 LNHDA and CDR2 SQIVND (reference sequence). This CDR3 is built from 13 residues. CDR3 region: CASILGARETQYF. The DNA of the CDR3 is TGTGCCAGTATCTTGGGGGCCAGAGAGACCCAGTACTTC.

The J gene is TRBJ2-1, the V gene TRBV7-9; tentative D call: TRBD1 (6 bases). With 4 bases removed from V and 1 base from J, the gap between germline ends came to 14 bases. This CDR3 spans 16 amino acids. Germline values: CDR1 SEHNR, CDR2 FQNEAQ (reference sequence). In DNA, the CDR3 is TGTGCCAGCAGCTCTCCTGGGACACTATCCTACAATGAGCAGTTCTTC. Translated: CASSSPGTLSYNEQFF.

This chain links TRBV24-1 with TRBJ2-3, with 12 bases fitting TRBD2. Looked up from germline, CDR1 is KGHDR and CDR2 is SFDVKD. J was trimmed by 6 bases and V by 5 bases; bases with no gene match: 5. This CDR3 is 15 amino acids long. Here the CDR3 DNA reads TGTGCCACCAGTGGACTAGCGGGAGTAGGGGATACGCAGTATTTT. Translating gives CATSGLAGVGDTQYF.

The genes are TRBV2 and TRBJ1-5, with 7 bases lining up with TRBD1. The CDR3 has 13 amino acids. The germline CDR1 and CDR2 sequences are SNHLY and FYNNEI. The trim removed 7 bases at V and 7 bases at J, leaving 7 bases unmatched. This CDR3 reads CASTDREGQPQHF. The CDR3 nucleotides are TGTGCCAGCACCGACAGGGAAGGACAGCCCCAGCATTTT.

This clone occurred once. This chain uses TRBV2 with TRBJ1-2; 8 nucleotides line up with TRBD1. V lost 7 bases and J lost 3; bases outside the gene matches: 10. Germline loops: CDR1 SNHLY, CDR2 FYNNEI. This CDR3 comprises 15 residues. DNA of the CDR3: TGTGCCAGCACGATTGGACAGGGCACCTACTATGGCTACACCTTC. Encoded protein: CASTIGQGTYYGYTF.

This rearrangement joins TRBV28 to TRBJ2-2; TRBD1 agrees at 9 bases. Germline assignment: CDR1 MDHEN and CDR2 SYDVKM. V trimming: 5 bases; J trimming: 3 bases; junction bases outside the gene matches: 13. This CDR3 is 18 amino acids long. CDR3 DNA: TGTGCCAGCAGTCCTATAAGGGATCGGACAGGGGACACCGGGGAGCTGTTTTTT. Translated: CASSPIRDRTGDTGELFF. The variable domain in full, completed from reference TRBV28 and TRBJ2-2, reads DVKVTQSSRYLVKRTGEKVFLECVQDMDHENMFWYRQDPGLGLRLIYFSYDVKMKEKGDIPEGYSVSREKKERFSLILESASTNQTSMYLCASSPIRDRTGDTGELFFGEGSRLTVL.

The rearrangement uses TRBV29-1 and TRBJ2-3; tentative D call: TRBD1 (6 bases). Per germline, CDR1 SQVTM and CDR2 ANQGSEA. The CDR3 contains 11 residues. V lost 5 bases to trimming and J lost 6 bases, with 9 bases between them. The CDR3 DNA is TGCAGCGTTACTAGGGGGGATACGCAGTATTTT. Its protein is CSVTRGDTQYF.

This clone showed up just once. The chain carries TRBV5-6 and TRBJ2-2; 10 positions match TRBD1. CDR1 and CDR2 from the germline V gene are SGHDT and YYEEEE. This CDR3 is built from 16 residues. The trim removed 3 bases at V and 3 bases at J, leaving 5 bases unmatched. The CDR3 region is CASSSSGTGDTGELFF. The CDR3 DNA reads TGTGCCAGCAGCTCCTCCGGGACAGGGGACACCGGGGAGCTGTTTTTT.

This chain uses TRBV2 with TRBJ1-5; D possibly corresponds to TRBD1 (5 bases). The CDR3 loop spans 15 amino acids. Germline-derived CDR1 and CDR2 are SNHLY and FYNNEI. Trimming stripped 5 bases from V and 3 bases from J, with 14 bases between. This CDR3 is CASSSRSTDNQPQHF. As DNA, the CDR3 is TGTGCCAGCAGTTCTCGGTCGACAGACAATCAGCCCCAGCATTTT.

This chain connects TRBV19 to TRBJ1-5, with a weak D call TRBD1 (5 bases). This CDR3 spans 15 amino acids. Deletions cut 6 bases from V and 5 bases from J, with 17 bases between. CDR1 is LNHDA, CDR2 SQIVND, per germline (reference sequence). The CDR3: CASRPGTPGDQPQHF. The CDR3 DNA follows: TGTGCCAGTAGGCCCGGGACTCCTGGGGATCAGCCCCAGCATTTT. The full variable domain, completed using reference TRBV19 and TRBJ1-5, is DGGITQSPKYLFRKEGQNVTLSCEQNLNHDAMYWYRQDPGQGLRLIYYSQIVNDFQKGDIAEGYSVSREKKESFPLTVTSAQKNPTAFYLCASRPGTPGDQPQHFGDGTRLSIL.

Concerning this clone: At one boundary the junction diverges from the germline segment, which might be a read error. V is TRBV7-6 and J is TRBJ2-1, with 10 bases that match TRBD2. CDR3 length: 15 residues. In germline, CDR1 is SGHVS, CDR2 FNYEAQ. CDR3 coding DNA: TGTGCCAGCAGTTTAGCGGGAGGTGATTCCAATGAGCAGTTCTTC. As protein: CASSLAGGDSNEQFF.

The rearrangement links TRBV28 to TRBJ1-2; tentatively, D is TRBD1 (6 bases). The germline V gene encodes CDR1 MDHEN and CDR2 SYDVKM. This CDR3 region has 15 residues. V gave up 3 bases and J gave up 8 bases, with 19 bases separating them. The CDR3 is CASSFGGQILNGYTF. The CDR3 DNA follows: TGTGCCAGCAGTTTCGGTGGACAGATTCTGAACGGCTACACCTTC.

The chain carries TRBV11-2 and TRBJ2-3, with TRBD2 matching over 8 bases. This CDR3 comprises 16 residues. Trimming removed 1 base from V and 0 bases from J; junction bases left unmatched: 3. Per germline, CDR1 SGHAT and CDR2 FQNNGV. The CDR3 is CASSLALAVSTDTQYF. CDR3 bases: TGTGCCAGCAGCTTAGCACTAGCGGTTAGCACAGATACGCAGTATTTT. Full variable domain (remainder filled in from reference TRBV11-2 and TRBJ2-3): EAGVAQSPRYKIIEKRQSVAFWCNPISGHATLYWYQQILGQGPKLLIQFQNNGVVDDSQLPKDRFSAERLKGVDSTLKIQPAKLEDSAVYLCASSLALAVSTDTQYFGPGTRLTVL.

This clone was seen only once. The V gene is TRBV28, the J gene TRBJ1-5; 9 bases are a match to TRBD1. Germline V gives CDR1 MDHEN, CDR2 SYDVKM. The CDR3 is 15 residues long. After removal of 4 bases from V and 7 bases from J, the junction contained 8 bases not matched to a gene. CDR3 in amino acids: CASSSRDRVSQPQHF. CDR3 bases: TGTGCCAGCAGTTCAAGGGACAGGGTATCGCAGCCCCAGCATTTT.

V gene TRBV7-9 combines with J gene TRBJ2-3; D is uncertain. V was shortened by 2 bases and J by 4 bases, with 10 bases between the two germline ends. The germline gives CDR1 SEHNR, CDR2 FQNEAQ (reference sequence). This CDR3 comprises 14 residues. This chain's CDR3 is CASSLQVQADTQYF. As DNA, the CDR3 is TGTGCCAGCAGCTTACAGGTCCAGGCAGATACGCAGTATTTT.

The chain recombines TRBV3-1 (or the pseudogene TRBV3-2) with TRBJ2-5; TRBD2 matches 8 bases. The germline V gene encodes CDR1 LGHDT and CDR2 YNNKEL (reference sequence). The CDR3 loop spans 13 amino acids. After removal of 6 bases from V and 2 bases from J, the junction contained 2 bases not matched to a gene. In DNA, the CDR3 is TGTGCCAGCAGAACGGGGGGGCAAGAGACCCAGTACTTC. It yields the protein CASRTGGQETQYF.

J is TRBJ2-7 and V is TRBV2, with 9 bases lining up with TRBD2. V shed 6 bases and J 0 bases; nucleotides not matched to a gene: 3. Germline V gene sequence: CDR1 SNHLY, CDR2 FYNNEI. This CDR3 has 14 residues. The CDR3 region is CASRLAGASYEQYF. The CDR3, as DNA: TGTGCCAGCAGGTTAGCGGGAGCCTCCTACGAGCAGTACTTC.

The genes are TRBV13 and TRBJ1-3, with unresolved D. The CDR3 spans 15 residues. V dropped 5 bases and J dropped 0 bases, with 11 bases sitting between them. Germline V gene data show CDR1 as PRHDT and CDR2 as FYEKMQ (reference sequence). CDR3 loop: CASSPRRYSGNTIYF. Here the CDR3 DNA reads TGTGCCAGCAGCCCCCGGCGGTACTCTGGAAACACCATATATTTT.

V usage is TRBV28 and J usage is TRBJ2-2; 7 bases are a match to TRBD2. Germline V lookup: CDR1 MDHEN, CDR2 SYDVKM. V was pared by 2 bases and J by 2 bases, with 8 bases of the junction left unmatched. The CDR3 has 17 amino acids. For the CDR3, the DNA is TGTGCCAGCAGTTTAGCAACTAGCGCCCGAAACACCGGGGAGCTGTTTTTT. This encodes CASSLATSARNTGELFF.

The chain is built from TRBV28 and TRBJ1-1; TRBD1 matches at 11 bases. V was pared by 1 base and J by 5 bases, with 3 bases of the junction left unmatched. Germline lookup yields CDR1 MDHEN and CDR2 SYDVKM. The CDR3 covers 15 residues. The CDR3 loop reads CASSLSGTGGTEAFF. The CDR3, as DNA: TGTGCCAGCAGTTTATCAGGGACAGGGGGTACTGAAGCTTTCTTT. The whole variable domain, remainder taken from reference TRBV28 and TRBJ1-1, is DVKVTQSSRYLVKRTGEKVFLECVQDMDHENMFWYRQDPGLGLRLIYFSYDVKMKEKGDIPEGYSVSREKKERFSLILESASTNQTSMYLCASSLSGTGGTEAFFGQGTRLTVV.

The chain couples TRBV20-1 to TRBJ1-5; D remains unclear. Germline lookup yields CDR1 DFQATT and CDR2 SNEGSKA (reference sequence). The CDR3 runs to 9 residues. V lost 5 bases to trimming and J lost 9 bases, with 5 bases between them. The CDR3 reads CSAGRPQHF. As DNA, the CDR3 is TGCAGTGCTGGGAGGCCCCAGCATTTT.

This sequence joins TRBV24-1 and TRBJ1-5, with 8 bases that match TRBD1. The CDR3 spans 16 residues. J gave up 2 bases and V 2 bases, and 4 bases lay outside the gene matches. Germline V CDR1 and CDR2: KGHDR, SFDVKD. CDR3 sequence (DNA): TGTGCCACCAGTGATTGGACAGGGAATGGCAATCAGCCCCAGCATTTT. Protein product: CATSDWTGNGNQPQHF.

Comment on this clone: This sample also contains other DNA sequences that code for the same CDR3. This chain joins TRBV30 and TRBJ2-6; no reliable D call. The CDR3 spans 15 residues. V lost 0 bases and J lost 2, with 8 bases in between. The germline CDR1 and CDR2 sequences are GTSNPN and SVGIG (reference sequence). Here the CDR3 reads CAWSVVRAGANVLTF. For the CDR3, the DNA is TGTGCCTGGAGTGTAGTCCGGGCTGGGGCCAACGTCCTGACTTTC.